These 12 T cell receptor beta chains were all obtained from the same sample, sequenced in a study of blood T cell repertoires in COVID-19. The table came from immunoSEQ multiplex PCR; TCRdb's copy has only in-frame clones and leaves some out. The table has 150,000 or so clones, over 85% seen once; the top ten hold over 3.5%. Sequenced input: peripheral blood. Receptors originate from a woman aged 50 to 65 with acute or convalescent COVID-19.

The chain has TRBV7-8 and TRBJ1-5; TRBD1 matches at 8 bases. From germline, CDR1 is SGHVS and CDR2 FQNEAQ. The J segment lost 5 bases and the V segment lost 3 bases, leaving 6 bases of the junction unmatched. The CDR3 totals 15 residues. CDR3 amino acids: CASSFLTGAYQPQHF. CDR3 nucleotides: TGTGCCAGCAGCTTCTTGACAGGGGCGTATCAGCCCCAGCATTTT.

The V gene is TRBV5-4, the J gene TRBJ2-2; TRBD2 matches at 11 bases. J gave up 2 bases and V 4 bases, and 13 bases lay outside the gene matches. Germline assignment: CDR1 SGHNT and CDR2 YYREEE (reference sequence). The CDR3 runs to 19 residues. The CDR3, as DNA: TGTGCCAGCAGCCTAAAACTAGCGGGGGTGTGGGCTAACACCGGGGAGCTGTTTTTT. It yields the protein CASSLKLAGVWANTGELFF.

This chain connects TRBV29-1 to TRBJ2-1; 8 bases match TRBD2. Germline V gene sequence: CDR1 SQVTM, CDR2 ANQGSEA. The CDR3 extends over 13 amino acids. Trimming removed 6 bases from V and 2 bases from J; junction bases left unmatched: 3. The CDR3 sequence: CSVGAGAYNEQFF. The CDR3, as DNA: TGCAGCGTAGGAGCGGGAGCCTACAATGAGCAGTTCTTC.

This clone was seen once. The chain is built from TRBV2 and TRBJ2-3, with TRBD2 as a possible D gene (5 bases). With 4 bases removed from V and 6 bases from J, the gap between germline ends came to 14 bases. Looked up from germline, CDR1 is SNHLY and CDR2 is FYNNEI. The CDR3 length is 14 residues. The CDR3 DNA reads as TGTGCCAGCAGTGGACCCAAGCCGGGGGATACGCAGTATTTT. Its translation: CASSGPKPGDTQYF.

The rearrangement links TRBV7-3 to TRBJ2-2; 11 bases line up with TRBD2. This CDR3 spans 16 amino acids. Germline V lookup: CDR1 SGHTA, CDR2 FQGTGA. The V and J ends lost 5 bases and 7 bases, in that order; junction bases with no gene match: 9. CDR3 sequence: CASSPSSGRFGGELFF. The CDR3 DNA is TGTGCCAGCAGCCCTTCTAGCGGGAGGTTCGGCGGGGAGCTGTTTTTT.

Turning to this clone: The sample carries other DNA sequences with the same CDR3. V gene TRBV6-5 combines with J gene TRBJ1-5; no definite D call. Trimming removed 5 bases from V and 0 bases from J, with 5 bases in between. The V gene's germline CDR1 is MNHEY and CDR2 SVGAGI. The CDR3 contains 13 residues. The CDR3 region has the DNA TGTGCCAGCAGTACGGGTAGCAATCAGCCCCAGCATTTT. Translating it yields CASSTGSNQPQHF.

This clone was observed once. This rearrangement joins TRBV28 to TRBJ2-1; 11 bases are shared with TRBD2. The ends lost 5 bases at V and 1 base at J; junction bases unmatched: 4. Germline V gene data show CDR1 as MDHEN and CDR2 as SYDVKM. The CDR3 contains 16 residues. The CDR3 nucleotides read TGTGCCAGCAGTCCGCGACTAGCGGGGTCCTACAATGAGCAGTTCTTC. Translating gives CASSPRLAGSYNEQFF.

J is TRBJ2-2 and V is TRBV7-2; the match to TRBD2 covers 7 bases. Germline V gives CDR1 SGHTA, CDR2 FQGNSA. V gave up 0 bases and J gave up 7 bases; unmatched junction bases: 5. This CDR3 is 15 amino acids long. The CDR3 sequence: CASSLAAGEVGELFF. DNA for the CDR3: TGTGCCAGCAGCTTAGCTGCGGGAGAGGTCGGGGAGCTGTTTTTT. The whole variable domain, filled in from reference TRBV7-2 and TRBJ2-2, reads GAGVSQSPSNKVTEKGKDVELRCDPISGHTALYWYRQSLGQGLEFLIYFQGNSAPDKSGLPSDRFSAERTGGSVSTLTIQRTQQEDSAVYLCASSLAAGEVGELFFGEGSRLTVL.

CDR3 sequence (DNA): TGTGCCAGCAGTTACCAGGGACAGGGATCACCCCTCCACTTT. Protein: CASSYQGQGSPLHF. V and J are TRBV6-5 and TRBJ1-6, with 9 bases fitting TRBD1. CDR3 length equals 14 residues. V dropped 2 bases and J dropped 10; count of bases not matched to a gene: 3. Germline values: CDR1 MNHEY, CDR2 SVGAGI.

The table lists this clone with a count of one. The chain carries TRBV12-3 or TRBV12-4 and TRBJ2-1; the D is unclear. The ends were cut back, 2 bases at V and 8 bases at J, with 7 bases in the middle. The CDR3 runs 12 residues. CDR3 coding DNA: TGTGCCAGCAGTTTATACCGGGATGAGCAGTTCTTC. This encodes CASSLYRDEQFF.

The rearrangement uses TRBV11-2 and TRBJ2-7; unclear D gene. The germline gives CDR1 SGHAT, CDR2 FQNNGV. V was shortened by 0 bases and J by 6 bases, with 21 bases between the two germline ends. The CDR3 contains 17 residues. In DNA form, the CDR3 reads TGTGCCAGCAGCTTAGAGGGCTGGGCAGCCACACACGGCGAGCAGTACTTC. Translation gives CASSLEGWAATHGEQYF.

The chain joins TRBV4-1 to TRBJ1-2, with TRBD1 identical over 7 bases. CDR3 size: 14 residues. V dropped 2 bases and J dropped 2; count of bases not matched to a gene: 2. Germline V CDR1 and CDR2: MGHRA, YSYEKL. The CDR3 sequence is CASSQPGQNYGYTF. The CDR3 DNA follows: TGCGCCAGCAGCCAACCGGGACAGAACTATGGCTACACCTTC.